This TCR beta chain was observed in a study of T cell changes during pregnancy in multiple sclerosis. This CDR3 is 15 amino acids long. Trimming took 1 base from V and 4 from J; bases not matched to a gene: 2. Germline V gene lookup returns CDR1 LGHNA and CDR2 YNFKEQ. Repertoires were generated with immunoSEQ multiplex PCR, while TCRdb's copy carries only in-frame clones and drops some. The table includes some 69,000 clones, 85% to 95% detected once. This TCR was sampled from a female donor in good health, enrolled as a control in a pregnancy study. The sample was peripheral blood, taken in the second trimester of pregnancy. The J gene is TRBJ2-7, the V gene TRBV4-2; 12 positions agree with TRBD2. CDR3 sequence: CASSQGLAGGYEQYF. The CDR3 DNA sequence: TGTGCCAGCAGCCAAGGTCTAGCGGGGGGGTACGAGCAGTACTTC.